Below, one TCR beta chain is given with its context. This clonotype has more than one count but fewer than ten. The antigen it binds to is not known. No base quality information exists; no much larger clone differs at one position. The entry originates in a study of human T cells and chemical hapten exposure (dated by TCRdb to the early 2020s). For the wider study: For sensitization, 2% DPC in acetone was applied to a 2 cm by 2 cm area of upper inner arm skin. Libraries were pooled for sequencing, and variation in per-sample TCR yields was attributed mainly to small differences in library volumes within the pool. The patient cohort, mostly female, included alopecia areata with under or over 50% scalp involvement, alopecia totalis and alopecia universalis. Patch testing was performed on the upper back with Finn chambers containing 0.01% DPC, and the patch tests were scored after 6 days according to International Contact Dermatitis Research Group standards. Weekly therapeutic DPC doses were additionally applied to the scalp of patients throughout the roughly 25-week study period. For TCR sequencing, blood came from 25 to 30 alopecia patients at anywhere from one to four time points (pre-sensitization, 2, 6 and 24 weeks). Peripheral blood TCR repertoire changes were tracked in vivo in alopecia patients during primary and secondary sensitization to the hapten diphenylcyclopropenone (DPC). Patient blood was sampled pre-sensitization (week 0) and at 2, 6 and about 24 weeks after DPC sensitization. General conclusions and limits of the study: The number of TCRs above 1 in 1000 frequency did not change with DPC sensitization; there was no evidence of global repertoire structure alterations. Because all patients had alopecia, a presumed autoimmune disease, the immune response of the patients might differ from that of healthy individuals. The number of PT1 expanded TCRs positively correlated with patch test score, significant at thresholds 8, 16 and 32 but not 4. Repeated subsampling changed both the strength of the expansion versus patch-test correlation and the threshold at which that correlation became significant. Significantly more large CDR3 similarity clusters were formed by expanded TCRs than by pre-sensitization or healthy control sets, consistent with antigen-driven responses.

The CDR3 sequence holds 16 residues, the cysteine and phenylalanine included. Kept here is only the CDR3 DNA, which spans 48 bases and is read in frame from base 1. For CDR1 and CDR2, the germline V gene lists KGHSH and LQKENI. V has 5 bases trimmed and J has 1 base trimmed; junction bases matching no gene number 9. Library generation was performed with RACE. TCRdb names NextSeq 500 as the instrument used. During library preparation, unique molecular identifiers were attached to individual cDNA molecules so that TCRs could be counted quantitatively and reproducibly. From each blood RNA sample, both TCR alpha and TCR beta chains were sequenced. The source study handled its data this way. Samples had a median of 95,638 TCRs, with a range from roughly 23,224 to 700,000. The Decombinator software suite was used to annotate V, J and CDR3 in the TCR reads. For PS versus PT1 abundance plots, all samples were subsampled to the same number of TCRs (28,000). Expanded TCRs were defined as absent before sensitization and observed at least eight times at the 2-week time point. TCRdb reran the public reads through fastp at Q25 and MiXCR, keeping productive beta chains. Each CDR3 protein appears once, grouped with its most common genes and DNA. TCRdb, rather than the study authors, made the V and J calls. This sample comprises under 85,000 distinct CDR3 sequences, over 9% of them detected only once. The leading ten clones occupy 1.1% to 1.5% of the sample.

The meaning of the sample's time point label: patch test 1, 2 weeks after DPC sensitization. The treatment or condition tag for this specimen amounts to: therapeutic diphenylcyclopropenone sensitization with weekly scalp DPC. At every patch-test visit, the blood draw took place before the patch test was put on. To be eligible, patients had to be aged 18 to 70, diagnosed with alopecia and judged suitable for DPC therapy, while pregnant patients were excluded. Total RNA was extracted from unfractionated whole blood that had been collected in Tempus Blood RNA tubes. The chain uses TRBV18 and TRBJ1-1; 8 junctional bases match TRBD1. The sequences come from whole blood, collected in connection with sensitization to the hapten diphenylcyclopropenone (DPC). This clonotype was obtained from a woman aged 50 to 60 with alopecia areata. Some clones in this sample may be carry-over from other donors' samples. The nucleotides are TGTGCCAGCTCAAAGGGGTCAGGGGGCCAGAACACTGAAGCTTTCTTT. Its translation is CASSKGSGGQNTEAFF.